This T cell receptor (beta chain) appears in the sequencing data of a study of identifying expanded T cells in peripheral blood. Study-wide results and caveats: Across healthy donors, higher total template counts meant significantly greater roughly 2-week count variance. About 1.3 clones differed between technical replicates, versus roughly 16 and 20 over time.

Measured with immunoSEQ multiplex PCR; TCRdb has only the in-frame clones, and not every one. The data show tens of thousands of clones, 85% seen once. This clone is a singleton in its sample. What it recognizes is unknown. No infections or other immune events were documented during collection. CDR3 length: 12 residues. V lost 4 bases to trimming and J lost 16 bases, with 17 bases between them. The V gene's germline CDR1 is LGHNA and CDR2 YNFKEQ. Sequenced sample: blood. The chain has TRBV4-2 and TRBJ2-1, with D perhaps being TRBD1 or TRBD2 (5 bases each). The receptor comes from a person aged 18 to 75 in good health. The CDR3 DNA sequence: TGTGCCAGCAGCCCGGGGACGACGGGGCAATTCTTC. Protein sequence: CASSPGTTGQFF.